Following are 30 T cell receptor beta chains from one sample sequenced in a study of T cell responses to AZD1222 COVID-19 vaccine. The repertoire was sequenced with immunoSEQ multiplex PCR; TCRdb's copy has only in-frame clones and lacks some. Counted here are about 100,000 clones, about 92% occurring once; the ten biggest clones make up 0.95% to 1.5%. The sequencing here drew on peripheral blood, taken on day 0 of AZD1222 vaccination. All receptors come from an adult in good health.

V gene TRBV5-6 combines with J gene TRBJ2-3; D gene uncertain. From germline, CDR1 is SGHDT and CDR2 YYEEEE. Trimming removed 1 base at V and 0 bases at J, with 3 bases between. The CDR3 covers 13 residues. The DNA for the CDR3 is TGTGCCAGCAGCTTGACTAGCACAGATACGCAGTATTTT. This gives the protein CASSLTSTDTQYF.

The chain employs TRBV29-1 and TRBJ2-7, with 11 bases that match TRBD2. The germline V gene encodes CDR1 SQVTM and CDR2 ANQGSEA. The V segment lost 6 bases and the J segment 2 bases; nucleotides outside the gene matches: 12. This CDR3 has 16 residues. DNA of the CDR3: TGCAGCGTGAGGCTAGCGGGAGGTGGGGCCACCTACGAGCAGTACTTC. This translates into CSVRLAGGGATYEQYF.

V and J are TRBV7-2 and TRBJ2-3; D not certain. Looked up from germline, CDR1 is SGHTA and CDR2 is FQGNSA. There are 13 residues in the CDR3. Trimming cost V 1 base and J 3 bases, with 5 bases left between them. The CDR3 DNA reads TGTGCCAGCAGCTTAGTTTTAACAGATACGCAGTATTTT. It is translated as CASSLVLTDTQYF.

This clone occurred a few times. J is TRBJ2-2 and V is TRBV9, with D hard to call. This CDR3 spans 12 amino acids. V dropped 0 bases and J dropped 6 bases, with 3 bases sitting between them. The germline V gene encodes CDR1 SGDLS and CDR2 YYNGEE. CDR3 coding DNA: TGTGCCAGCAGCGTAGCGGCCGGGGAGCTGTTTTTT. Its protein is CASSVAAGELFF.

V is TRBV28 and J is TRBJ1-1; 7 bases agree with TRBD1. The junction had 10 bases not matched to a gene; V was cut back by 7 bases and J by 8 bases. This CDR3 has 13 residues. Germline-derived CDR1 and CDR2 are MDHEN and SYDVKM. The CDR3 DNA sequence: TGTGCCAGCACCGAATCCGGGACAGAGGAAGCTTTCTTT. It encodes CASTESGTEEAFF.

J is TRBJ1-5 and V is TRBV4-3; no reliable D call. Trimming took 1 base from V and 0 from J, leaving 4 bases between them. The CDR3 has 14 residues. CDR1 is LGHNA and CDR2 is YSLEER in the germline V gene. The CDR3 loop is CASSQVLSNQPQHF. The CDR3, as DNA: TGCGCCAGCAGCCAAGTTCTTAGCAATCAGCCCCAGCATTTT.

The chain employs TRBV27 and TRBJ2-7, with D possibly matching TRBD2 (6 bases). Germline V gene data show CDR1 as MNHEY and CDR2 as SMNVEV (reference sequence). The length of the CDR3 is 15 residues. The ends were cut back, 1 base at V and 0 bases at J, with 10 bases in the middle. CDR3 loop: CASSLWGLSSYEQYF. Here the CDR3 DNA reads TGTGCCAGCAGTTTATGGGGACTCAGCTCCTACGAGCAGTACTTC.

The CDR3 nucleotides are TGTGCCAGTAGCCCGACGTCTGCCGGGGAGCTGTTTTTT. Protein product: CASSPTSAGELFF. The rearrangement links TRBV19 to TRBJ2-2, with D unresolved. The CDR3 loop spans 13 amino acids. Germline V gene sequence: CDR1 LNHDA, CDR2 SQIVND (reference sequence). V was clipped by 6 bases and J by 6 bases, with 11 bases between them.

The CDR3 here is CASTEADEQFF. The CDR3 nucleotides read TGTGCCAGCACCGAAGCGGATGAGCAGTTCTTC. This chain joins TRBV12-3 or TRBV12-4 and TRBJ2-1; D may be TRBD2 (5 bases). This CDR3 region has 11 residues. The V end was cut by 7 bases, the J end by 8 bases, with 9 bases between.

The V and J genes are TRBV18 and TRBJ2-2, with TRBD2 matching 9 bases. The CDR3 contains 20 residues. V shed 3 bases, J shed 0 bases, and the junction held 14 bases outside the gene matches. Germline loops: CDR1 KGHSH, CDR2 LQKENI. As DNA, the CDR3 is TGTGCCAGCTCACCCGGAGAGCCGGGACTAGCAGGAGCGAACACCGGGGAGCTGTTTTTT. Protein product: CASSPGEPGLAGANTGELFF.

The V and J genes are TRBV7-3 and TRBJ2-2, with TRBD2 matching 8 bases. The V gene's germline CDR1 is SGHTA and CDR2 FQGTGA. J gave up 0 bases and V 5 bases, and 5 bases lay outside the gene matches. The CDR3 length is 16 residues. The CDR3 sequence is CASSSRGGTNTGELFF. CDR3 nucleotide sequence: TGTGCCAGCAGCAGCCGCGGGGGGACGAACACCGGGGAGCTGTTTTTT.

Only a few counts were recorded for this clone. The V gene is TRBV19, the J gene TRBJ2-7; D is unresolved. Germline CDR1 reads LNHDA; CDR2 reads SQIVND (reference sequence). Trimming pared 3 bases from V and 6 bases from J, leaving 9 bases between. The CDR3 has 12 amino acids. CDR3 coding DNA: TGTGCCAGTAGTATGGCCCCAGGCGAGCAGTACTTC. It translates to CASSMAPGEQYF.

The chain combines TRBV7-2 with TRBJ1-1; TRBD1 matches at 10 bases. The germline CDR1 and CDR2 sequences are SGHTA and FQGNSA. After removal of 3 bases from V and 1 base from J, the junction contained 2 bases not matched to a gene. The CDR3 extends over 15 amino acids. The CDR3 sequence: CASSLTGGGNTEAFF. The CDR3 nucleotides read TGTGCCAGCAGCTTGACAGGGGGCGGGAACACTGAAGCTTTCTTT.

This chain connects TRBV7-9 to TRBJ1-2; tentatively, D is TRBD1 (6 bases). The CDR3 is 15 amino acids. The germline V and J ends were trimmed by 0 bases and 1 base, with 9 bases remaining between them. CDR1 is SEHNR, CDR2 FQNEAQ, per germline (reference sequence). CDR3 amino acids: CASSLAAGVNYGYTF. CDR3 coding DNA: TGTGCCAGCAGCTTAGCAGCAGGGGTTAACTATGGCTACACCTTC.

The chain couples TRBV30 to TRBJ2-3, with 13 bases that match TRBD2. V gave up 3 bases and J gave up 2 bases; unmatched junction bases: 5. The CDR3 consists of 16 residues. Germline-derived CDR1 and CDR2 are GTSNPN and SVGIG (reference sequence). CDR3 nucleotide sequence: TGTGCCTGGAGCCGACTAGCGGGGGGAAACACAGATACGCAGTATTTT. It codes for CAWSRLAGGNTDTQYF.

V is TRBV13 and J is TRBJ1-1; a possible D gene is TRBD1 (6 bases). The V gene's germline CDR1 is PRHDT and CDR2 FYEKMQ (reference sequence). The CDR3 is made up of 15 amino acids. V lost 5 bases to trimming and J lost 3 bases, with 16 bases between them. As DNA, the CDR3 is TGTGCCAGCAGCACAAGGGGGGGCGGTGACACTGAAGCTTTCTTT. This codes for CASSTRGGGDTEAFF.

V is TRBV28 and J is TRBJ1-6; 9 nucleotides match TRBD1. This CDR3 is 17 amino acids long. Germline values: CDR1 MDHEN, CDR2 SYDVKM. V lost 5 bases to trimming and J lost 7 bases; unmatched junction nucleotides: 12. The CDR3 DNA sequence: TGTGCCAGCAGTCCTCATCGGACAGGGGTGACGAATTCACCCCTCCACTTT. This sequence encodes CASSPHRTGVTNSPLHF.

The gene calls are TRBV11-3 and TRBJ1-4, with 8 bases lining up with TRBD1. V lost 5 bases to trimming and J lost 5 bases; unmatched junction nucleotides: 7. This CDR3 has 15 amino acids. The germline CDR1 and CDR2 sequences are SGHNT and YENEEA. The CDR3 here is CASSTGQGQNEKLFF. The CDR3 DNA sequence: TGTGCCAGCAGCACCGGACAGGGCCAGAATGAAAAACTGTTTTTT.

CDR3 in DNA: TGTGCCAGTAGACAGGGGGCGGGTCAGCCCCAGCATTTT. It encodes CASRQGAGQPQHF. This sequence joins TRBV12-3 or TRBV12-4 and TRBJ1-5, with TRBD1 identical over 10 bases. The CDR3 contains 13 residues. Germline trimming cut 9 bases from V and 6 bases from J; bases unmatched to any gene: 5.

The table lists this clone with a few counts. This chain uses TRBV11-1 with TRBJ2-5; TRBD2 matches at 7 bases. The CDR3 length is 16 residues. The trim removed 5 bases at V and 2 bases at J, leaving 11 bases unmatched. Germline CDR1 and CDR2: SGHAT and FQDESV (reference sequence). The CDR3 DNA reads TGTGCCAGCAGCAAACGGACTAGTTTTCGGCAAGAGACCCAGTACTTC. Translating it yields CASSKRTSFRQETQYF.

The chain carries TRBV5-5 and TRBJ2-5; D call uncertain. V lost 1 base, J lost 2 bases, and 9 bases lay in between. The length of the CDR3 is 14 residues. Germline V gene sequence: CDR1 SGHKS, CDR2 YYEKEE (reference sequence). The CDR3 sequence is CASSLIDLQETQYF. DNA for the CDR3: TGTGCCAGCAGCTTGATAGATCTACAAGAGACCCAGTACTTC. The complete variable domain, with remaining parts taken from reference TRBV5-5 and TRBJ2-5, reads DAGVTQSPTHLIKTRGQQVTLRCSPISGHKSVSWYQQVLGQGPQFIFQYYEKEERGRGNFPDRFSARQFPNYSSELNVNALLLGDSALYLCASSLIDLQETQYFGPGTRLLVL.

The V call is TRBV15, the J call TRBJ2-7; TRBD2 might be the D (6 bases). Deletions cut 5 bases from V and 7 bases from J, with 21 bases between. The germline V gene encodes CDR1 LNHNV and CDR2 YYDKDF (reference sequence). CDR3 length: 15 residues. The CDR3 sequence is CATSLLASSLGEQYF. The CDR3 DNA reads TGTGCCACCAGCCTTCTAGCGTCCTCCCTTGGGGAGCAGTACTTC. Full variable domain (outside the CDR3, taken from reference TRBV15 and TRBJ2-7): DAMVIQNPRYQVTQFGKPVTLSCSQTLNHNVMYWYQQKSSQAPKLLFHYYDKDFNNEADTPDNFQSRRPNTSFCFLDIRSPGLGDTAMYLCATSLLASSLGEQYFGPGTRLTVT.

The V call is TRBV7-9, the J call TRBJ1-2; D is ambiguous. The ends were cut back, 5 bases at V and 4 bases at J, with 8 bases in the middle. Germline assignment: CDR1 SEHNR and CDR2 FQNEAQ (reference sequence). This CDR3 is 12 amino acids long. The CDR3 DNA reads as TGTGCCAGCAGCAGGCCTCTCTATGGCTACACCTTC. Translated: CASSRPLYGYTF.

The gene calls are TRBV6-6 and TRBJ1-2; D not resolved. Germline V gene sequence: CDR1 MNHNY, CDR2 SVGAGI (reference sequence). Trimming shortened V by 6 bases and J by 4 bases, and 15 bases separated the two germline ends. The CDR3 runs to 14 residues. The CDR3 DNA is TGTGCCAGCAGGAAAGACGGGAGTGGCTATGGCTACACCTTC. This codes for CASRKDGSGYGYTF.

The chain employs TRBV5-1 and TRBJ2-3; D gene uncertain. CDR3 size: 14 residues. V shed 2 bases and J shed 3 bases, with 10 bases lying between them. The germline V gene encodes CDR1 SGHRS and CDR2 YFSETQ. The CDR3, as DNA: TGCGCCAGCAGCTTCCGCCACCCAACAGATACGCAGTATTTT. Translated, it gives CASSFRHPTDTQYF.

The chain recombines TRBV27 with TRBJ1-1, with 11 positions matching TRBD1. The CDR3 contains 15 residues. V dropped 6 bases and J dropped 7; count of bases not matched to a gene: 10. Germline loops: CDR1 MNHEY, CDR2 SMNVEV (reference sequence). The CDR3 reads CASSGQGARADEAFF. CDR3 sequence (DNA): TGTGCCAGCAGCGGACAGGGGGCGCGGGCCGATGAAGCTTTCTTT.

V is TRBV6-5 and J is TRBJ2-7; D not resolved. V shed 1 base and J shed 5 bases, with 9 bases lying between them. Germline CDR1 and CDR2: MNHEY and SVGAGI. This CDR3 region has 13 residues. The DNA of the CDR3 is TGTGCCAGCAGTTACTGGACCCTGAACGAGCAGTACTTC. It is translated as CASSYWTLNEQYF.

The chain combines TRBV2 with TRBJ1-6; D not certain. Deletions cut 6 bases from V and 7 bases from J, with 13 bases between. The germline CDR1 and CDR2 sequences are SNHLY and FYNNEI. The CDR3 consists of 14 residues. CDR3 coding DNA: TGTGCCAGCAGGGTAGAGTTGAAGAATTCACCCCTCCACTTT. Its translation is CASRVELKNSPLHF. The full variable domain, its missing parts supplied by reference TRBV2 and TRBJ1-6, is EPEVTQTPSHQVTQMGQEVILRCVPISNHLYFYWYRQILGQKVEFLVSFYNNEISEKSEIFDDQFSVERPDGSNFTLKIRSTKLEDSAMYFCASRVELKNSPLHFGNGTRLTVT.

With regard to this clone: One end of the junction fails to match germline, which may point to a read error. The chain recombines TRBV7-2 with TRBJ1-4; D not resolved. From germline, CDR1 is SGHTA and CDR2 FQGNSA. The CDR3 extends over 11 amino acids. Here the CDR3 reads CASSLDEKLFF. CDR3 DNA sequence: TGTGCCAGCAGTTTAGATGAAAAACTGTTTTTT.

The chain uses TRBV19 and TRBJ1-1, with TRBD1 as a possible D gene (6 bases). Germline CDR1 is LNHDA and CDR2 is SQIVND (reference sequence). With 3 bases removed from V and 5 bases from J, the gap between germline ends came to 13 bases. The CDR3 contains 14 residues. The CDR3 nucleotides are TGTGCCAGTAGTATCGCAGGGGCGGTGACTGAAGCTTTCTTT. As protein: CASSIAGAVTEAFF.